This is a list of T cell receptor beta chains from one sample in a study of early T cells in non-severe SARS-CoV-2 infection. TCRdb re-analysed the 5' RACE reads in MiXCR, keeping a single row per CDR3 protein. The table shows about 83,000 distinct CDR3 sequences, with around 9.3% occurring only once. The sample here was whole blood, taken at baseline. The source of these receptors is an adult who was a healthcare worker with PCR-confirmed SARS-CoV-2 infection or an uninfected control (not recorded which). Both conserved end residues are part of each CDR3. Fields, in order: V gene, D gene, J gene, clone size, CDR3 protein, CDR3 DNA. A D gene is named only where the DNA matches it firmly. Some rows have no size entry. The others give once, few or many, or a class for an expanded clone.

v_call: TRBV27; d_call: NA; j_call: TRBJ2-7; clone_size: many; cdr3_aa: CASSSLDSPLEQYF; cdr3_nt: TGTGCCAGCAGTTCGCTGGACAGTCCTCTCGAGCAGTACTTC
v_call: TRBV10-3; d_call: NA; j_call: TRBJ2-3; clone_size: NA; cdr3_aa: CAIRTSDTQYF; cdr3_nt: TGTGCCATCAGGACCTCAGATACGCAGTATTTT
v_call: TRBV13; d_call: NA; j_call: TRBJ2-2; clone_size: NA; cdr3_aa: CASSLAPGELFF; cdr3_nt: TGTGCCAGCAGCTTAGCCCCCGGGGAGCTGTTTTTT
v_call: TRBV7-2; d_call: NA; j_call: TRBJ1-6; clone_size: many; cdr3_aa: CASRIIINSPLHF; cdr3_nt: TGTGCCAGCAGGATTATCATAAATTCACCCCTCCACTTT
v_call: TRBV7-9; d_call: NA; j_call: TRBJ2-1; clone_size: few; cdr3_aa: CASRGNEQFF; cdr3_nt: TGTGCCAGCAGGGGAAATGAGCAGTTCTTC
v_call: TRBV24-1; d_call: TRBD2; j_call: TRBJ2-1; clone_size: few; cdr3_aa: CATSDPTSGRLGEQFF; cdr3_nt: TGTGCCACCAGTGATCCTACTAGCGGGAGGTTGGGTGAGCAGTTCTTC
v_call: TRBV27; d_call: NA; j_call: TRBJ1-2; clone_size: few; cdr3_aa: CASSLGPGHGYTF; cdr3_nt: TGTGCCAGCAGTTTGGGCCCTGGCCATGGCTACACCTTC
v_call: TRBV6-1; d_call: TRBD2; j_call: TRBJ2-5; clone_size: many; cdr3_aa: CASSTGLAGSETQYF; cdr3_nt: TGTGCCAGCAGTACGGGACTAGCGGGATCGGAGACCCAGTACTTC
v_call: TRBV28; d_call: NA; j_call: TRBJ2-7; clone_size: few; cdr3_aa: CASKGGSSYEQYF; cdr3_nt: TGTGCCAGCAAGGGCGGAAGCTCCTACGAGCAGTACTTC
v_call: TRBV6-6; d_call: TRBD2; j_call: TRBJ2-5; clone_size: NA; cdr3_aa: CASSYSQGEGETQYF; cdr3_nt: TGTGCCAGCAGTTACTCCCAAGGGGAGGGAGAGACCCAGTACTTC
v_call: TRBV5-1; d_call: TRBD1; j_call: TRBJ2-3; clone_size: NA; cdr3_aa: CASRKQGLTTDTQYF; cdr3_nt: TGCGCCAGCAGGAAACAGGGGTTAACCACAGATACGCAGTATTTT
v_call: TRBV13; d_call: NA; j_call: TRBJ2-7; clone_size: few; cdr3_aa: CASSFVGGAPPYEQYF; cdr3_nt: TGTGCCAGCAGCTTCGTGGGGGGCGCCCCCCCTTACGAGCAGTACTTC
v_call: TRBV28; d_call: TRBD1; j_call: TRBJ2-1; clone_size: NA; cdr3_aa: CASRADRVSYNEQFF; cdr3_nt: TGTGCCAGCAGGGCCGACAGGGTCTCCTACAATGAGCAGTTCTTC
v_call: TRBV4-2; d_call: TRBD2; j_call: TRBJ2-5; clone_size: many; cdr3_aa: CASSQVSGEETQYF; cdr3_nt: TGTGCCAGCAGCCAAGTGAGCGGGGAAGAGACCCAGTACTTC
v_call: TRBV11-1; d_call: TRBD2; j_call: TRBJ2-1; clone_size: NA; cdr3_aa: CASRSGTSARTNEQFF; cdr3_nt: TGTGCCAGCAGATCCGGGACTAGCGCGAGGACGAATGAGCAGTTCTTC
v_call: TRBV12-5; d_call: TRBD1; j_call: TRBJ2-1; clone_size: few; cdr3_aa: CASGTGQGTYNEQFF; cdr3_nt: TGTGCTAGTGGTACCGGACAGGGTACCTACAATGAGCAGTTCTTC
v_call: TRBV9; d_call: TRBD2; j_call: TRBJ2-7; clone_size: many; cdr3_aa: CASSVVREGEQYF; cdr3_nt: TGTGCCAGCAGCGTAGTTCGGGAGGGCGAGCAGTACTTC
v_call: TRBV6-1; d_call: TRBD2; j_call: TRBJ2-1; clone_size: many; cdr3_aa: CASASGSEPYSYNEQFF; cdr3_nt: TGTGCCAGCGCCAGCGGGAGCGAACCCTACTCCTACAATGAGCAGTTCTTC
v_call: TRBV5-1; d_call: TRBD1; j_call: TRBJ1-2; clone_size: NA; cdr3_aa: CASSLGNRGDGYTF; cdr3_nt: TGCGCCAGCAGCTTGGGCAACAGGGGTGATGGCTACACCTTC
v_call: TRBV27; d_call: NA; j_call: TRBJ2-5; clone_size: few; cdr3_aa: CASSWSRDQETQYF; cdr3_nt: TGTGCCAGCAGTTGGTCCAGGGATCAAGAGACCCAGTACTTC
v_call: TRBV20-1; d_call: NA; j_call: TRBJ2-7; clone_size: few; cdr3_aa: CSAMTAYEQYF; cdr3_nt: TGCAGTGCTATGACAGCCTACGAGCAGTACTTC
v_call: TRBV6-5; d_call: NA; j_call: TRBJ2-7; clone_size: few; cdr3_aa: CASSGQTNYEQYF; cdr3_nt: TGTGCCAGCAGCGGACAGACAAACTACGAGCAGTACTTC